These 19 T cell receptor beta chains originate from one sample sequenced in a study of T cells in Graves' hyperthyroidism and ophthalmopathy. Researchers amplified the TCR beta CDR3 regions from RNA transcripts. When the TCR CDR3 underwent first-round RT-PCR, the HTBI primer set was used. TCRdb re-derived calls from the multiplex PCR reads in MiXCR, one entry per CDR3 protein. The sample contains hundreds of thousands of distinct CDR3 sequences, 35% of which appear only once. Source material: blood. The receptors were sampled from a woman between 40 and 55 years old with Graves' hyperthyroidism.

The chain uses TRBV19 and TRBJ2-7; TRBD1 matches 8 bases. V lost 6 bases to trimming and J lost 3 bases; unmatched junction nucleotides: 7. The CDR3 contains 14 residues. Germline V CDR1 and CDR2: LNHDA, SQIVND (reference sequence). In nucleotides, the CDR3 is TGTGCCAGTAGAGAGAGGGGACAGGACTACGAGCAGTACTTC. Translation gives CASRERGQDYEQYF.

The chain combines TRBV27 with TRBJ2-5, with 8 bases aligning to TRBD2. Germline CDR1 and CDR2: MNHEY and SMNVEV (reference sequence). Unmatched junction bases numbered 15, after V lost 4 bases and J lost 5 bases. The CDR3 has 17 residues. The CDR3 spells CASSYLPGTSDGETQYF. The CDR3 region has the DNA TGTGCCAGCAGTTATCTCCCCGGGACTAGTGACGGTGAGACCCAGTACTTC.

This chain links TRBV6-1 with TRBJ1-1; D is unresolved. CDR1 and CDR2 (germline): MNHNS, SASEGT. The CDR3 runs to 13 residues. V was shortened by 6 bases and J by 11 bases, with 19 bases between the two germline ends. CDR3 residues: CASSPPDRVGAFF. The CDR3 region has the DNA TGTGCCAGCAGCCCCCCCGACCGGGTAGGGGCTTTCTTT.

The V and J genes are TRBV6-5 and TRBJ1-4, with 7 bases fitting TRBD1. There are 14 residues in the CDR3. Germline V lookup: CDR1 MNHEY, CDR2 SVGAGI. Unmatched junction bases numbered 5, after V lost 5 bases and J lost 5 bases. The CDR3 coding sequence is TGTGCCAGCAGTCGACAGGGCAGAAATGAAAAACTGTTTTTT. Translated: CASSRQGRNEKLFF.

This clonotype was seen a single time. This chain uses TRBV6-1 with TRBJ2-3; D may be TRBD1 or TRBD2 (7 bases each). CDR1 MNHNS and CDR2 SASEGT come from the germline V gene. This CDR3 comprises 14 residues. The ends were cut back, 7 bases at V and 8 bases at J, with 19 bases in the middle. The CDR3 DNA is TGTGCCAGCACCCTAGCGGCATCAGGGGGTACGCAGTATTTT. This codes for CASTLAASGGTQYF.

The rearrangement uses TRBV7-3 and TRBJ2-1, with D perhaps TRBD2 (7 bases). The germline V gene has CDR1 SGHTA and CDR2 FQGTGA. Deletions cut 5 bases from V and 0 bases from J, with 14 bases between. The CDR3 extends over 16 amino acids. The CDR3 spells CASSPGGGSSYNEQFF. CDR3 DNA: TGTGCCAGCAGCCCGGGGGGCGGGAGCTCCTACAATGAGCAGTTCTTC.

This clonotype was found a few times. V is TRBV5-6 and J is TRBJ2-7, with D possibly TRBD1 on 6 matching bases. Trimming removed 1 base from V and 2 bases from J, with 13 bases in between. CDR1 and CDR2 from the germline V gene are SGHDT and YYEEEE. This CDR3 region has 15 residues. CDR3 in amino acids: CASSLTGTNTYEQYF. CDR3 nucleotides: TGTGCCAGCAGCTTGACCGGGACAAACACCTACGAGCAGTACTTC.

This clonotype was counted ten times or more. A junction end diverges from the germline sequence, so it may reflect a read error. The V gene is TRBV7-7, the J gene TRBJ2-5; D perhaps matches TRBD2 (5 bases). This CDR3 is built from 13 residues. Germline lookup yields CDR1 SSHAT and CDR2 FNYEAQ (reference sequence). CDR3 sequence: CASSLAYQETQYF. Written as DNA, the CDR3 is TGTGCTAGCAGCCTAGCTTACCAAGAGACCCAGTACTTC.

This clonotype occurred many times. The rearrangement links TRBV5-1 to TRBJ1-2; 10 nucleotides line up with TRBD1. After removal of 4 bases from V and 6 bases from J, the junction contained 12 bases not matched to a gene. The CDR3 consists of 16 residues. Per the germline V gene, CDR1 is SGHRS and CDR2 is YFSETQ. In DNA, the CDR3 is TGCGCCAGCAGCCAGCAGACAGGGGGCACCGCGGATGGCTACACCTTC. Protein sequence: CASSQQTGGTADGYTF.

The CDR3 sequence is CASSFNPEYEQYF. CDR3 nucleotide sequence: TGTGCCAGCAGTTTTAACCCAGAGTACGAGCAGTACTTC. The rearrangement joins TRBV6-5 to TRBJ2-7; D uncertain. The CDR3 runs to 13 residues. CDR1 and CDR2 from the germline V gene are MNHEY and SVGAGI. Trimming left V 4 bases short and J 4 bases short, with 11 bases between.

This sequence joins TRBV2 and TRBJ2-7; TRBD2 matches at 7 bases. Judging by the DNA end, TRBJ2-1 fits better; the J call may be wrong. Per the germline V gene, CDR1 is SNHLY and CDR2 is FYNNEI. The CDR3 consists of 14 residues. The CDR3 is CASSVSGLNDEQFF. The CDR3 DNA sequence: TGTGCCAGCAGTGTTAGCGGGCTGAATGATGAGCAGTTCTTC.

On this clonotype itself: This may be a read error: a much more frequent sequence differs by one nucleotide. The gene calls are TRBV6-6 and TRBJ2-5, with 8 bases aligning to TRBD1. The last part of the DNA fits TRBJ2-7 better; the J call may be wrong. From germline, CDR1 is MNHNY and CDR2 SVGAGI (reference sequence). The CDR3 extends over 14 amino acids. The CDR3 loop reads CASSRQGNSCEQYF. DNA of the CDR3: TGTGCCAGCAGTCGACAGGGGAATTCCTGCGAGCAGTACTTC.

The genes are TRBV7-2 and TRBJ1-3, with 12 bases that match TRBD1. The CDR3 totals 18 residues. V lost 6 bases to trimming and J lost 7 bases; unmatched junction nucleotides: 16. The V gene's germline CDR1 is SGHTA and CDR2 FQGNSA. The CDR3 DNA sequence: TGTGCCAGCAGTTACTCCGAAATTGGGACAGGGGGCCTTAACACCATATATTTT. This translates into CASSYSEIGTGGLNTIYF.

V is TRBV20-1 and J is TRBJ2-7; 9 bases map to TRBD2. The CDR3 extends over 16 amino acids. The ends lost 4 bases at V and 7 bases at J; junction bases unmatched: 17. Germline V gene sequence: CDR1 DFQATT, CDR2 SNEGSKA (reference sequence). The DNA of the CDR3 is TGCAGTGCTAAACCTCTCGCCGCTAGCGGGATGGGGGAGCAGTACTTC. Its translation: CSAKPLAASGMGEQYF.

A remark on this clonotype: It may be a read error: a sequence one base away is much more abundant. J is TRBJ2-2 and V is TRBV10-2; a weak D match, TRBD1 (6 bases). The CDR3 loop spans 14 amino acids. With 5 bases removed from V and 6 bases from J, the gap between germline ends came to 13 bases. The V gene's germline CDR1 is WSHSY and CDR2 SAAADI. In DNA form, the CDR3 reads TGCGCCAGCAGTTCCGGGACAAGAGCCGGGGAGCTGTTTTTT. Translated: CASSSGTRAGELFF.

In this sample, this clonotype turned up many times. This rearrangement joins TRBV12-3 or TRBV12-4 to TRBJ1-2; D may be TRBD1 (6 bases). With 10 bases removed from V and 8 bases from J, the gap between germline ends came to 23 bases. This CDR3 comprises 14 residues. The CDR3 DNA reads TGTGCCACCCCCCTTGGGGGGCAGGGGCGCGGCTACACCTTC. Protein product: CATPLGGQGRGYTF.

The chain uses TRBV19 and TRBJ2-1; D unresolved. V lost 5 bases and J 8 bases, leaving 10 bases between the germline ends. Germline V gives CDR1 LNHDA, CDR2 SQIVND (reference sequence). This CDR3 has 12 amino acids. CDR3 loop: CASSPPLDEQFF. The DNA for the CDR3 is TGTGCCAGTAGTCCCCCGCTCGATGAGCAGTTCTTC.

On this clonotype itself: This sequence may be a read error, since a much larger clone differs from it by one base. The chain is built from TRBV20-1 and TRBJ2-7, with TRBD2 identical over 9 bases. The V gene end was trimmed by 2 bases and the J gene end by 8 bases; junction bases not matched to a gene: 13. CDR1 is DFQATT and CDR2 is SNEGSKA in the germline V gene (reference sequence). The CDR3 spans 15 residues. CDR3: CSARSTSGGLWQQYF. Written as DNA, the CDR3 is TGCAGTGCTAGATCGACTAGCGGAGGACTTTGGCAGCAGTACTTC.

The table lists this clonotype with many counts. The gene calls are TRBV29-1 and TRBJ1-4; 9 bases line up with TRBD1. The CDR3 has 12 residues. The V gene end was trimmed by 7 bases and the J gene end by 8 bases; junction bases not matched to a gene: 5. From germline, CDR1 is SQVTM and CDR2 ANQGSEA. The CDR3 DNA follows: TGCAGCGGAGGGACAGGGAGAGAAAAACTGTTTTTT. Translation gives CSGGTGREKLFF.